Listed below are T cell receptor beta chains from one sample, sequenced in a study of CD8 T cells in ankylosing spondylitis. TCRdb reanalysed the 5' RACE reads using MiXCR and keeps one entry per CDR3 protein. Of about 220,000 distinct CDR3 sequences listed, approximately 16% are singletons. Specimen: blood, either unsorted or a sorted T cell fraction (not recorded which). The receptors originated from a male donor with ankylosing spondylitis. CDR3s include the opening cysteine and the closing phenylalanine or tryptophan. A D gene is named only where the DNA matches it firmly. Only some rows state a clone size, as once, few, many or a class for expanded clones.

V gene: TRBV10-3
J gene: TRBJ2-1
clone size: NA
D gene: TRBD2
CDR3 DNA: TGTGCCACCGCCCCTAGCGGAGACTACAATGAGCAGTTCTTC
CDR3 protein: CATAPSGDYNEQFF

V gene: TRBV12-3/TRBV12-4
J gene: TRBJ2-1
clone size: NA
D gene: TRBD1
CDR3 DNA: TGTGCCAGCAGTTCGCCGGGACAGGGCTGGGGTCGGGGTAATGAGCAGTTCTTC
CDR3 protein: CASSSPGQGWGRGNEQFF

V gene: TRBV12-3/TRBV12-4
J gene: TRBJ2-1
clone size: few
D gene: TRBD2
CDR3 DNA: TGTGCCAGCAGTAGCGGGGGCACTATGGGTGAGCAGTTCTTC
CDR3 protein: CASSSGGTMGEQFF

V gene: TRBV7-9
J gene: TRBJ2-2
clone size: few
D gene: NA
CDR3 DNA: TGTGCCAGCAGCCCCCCCGCAGGGCCGTCCGGGGAGCTGTTTTTT
CDR3 protein: CASSPPAGPSGELFF

V gene: TRBV3-1
J gene: TRBJ2-1
clone size: few
D gene: NA
CDR3 DNA: TGTGCCAGCAGCCAAGAATTGGGGGTCAGGTACAATGAGCAGTTCTTC
CDR3 protein: CASSQELGVRYNEQFF

V gene: TRBV27
J gene: TRBJ2-7
clone size: NA
D gene: TRBD2
CDR3 DNA: TGTGCCAGCAGCCCCCTTTGGACTAGCGGGCCGACCTACGAGCAGTACTTC
CDR3 protein: CASSPLWTSGPTYEQYF

V gene: TRBV5-1
J gene: TRBJ2-1
clone size: many
D gene: NA
CDR3 DNA: TGCGCCAGCAGCTTGAGTGGGGTTTCCTACAATGAGCAGTTCTTC
CDR3 protein: CASSLSGVSYNEQFF

V gene: TRBV20-1
J gene: TRBJ2-7
clone size: few
D gene: NA
CDR3 DNA: TGCAGTGCTAGCTCCCTGCGGGGCCCTTCCTACGAGCAGTACTTC
CDR3 protein: CSASSLRGPSYEQYF

V gene: TRBV12-3/TRBV12-4
J gene: TRBJ2-5
clone size: NA
D gene: TRBD2
CDR3 DNA: TGTGCCAGCAGTCCCCATACTAGCGCAGAGACCCAGTACTTC
CDR3 protein: CASSPHTSAETQYF

V gene: TRBV28
J gene: TRBJ2-1
clone size: NA
D gene: TRBD1
CDR3 DNA: TGTGCCAGCAGTACACGAGCGGACAGGTACAATGAGCAGTTCTTC
CDR3 protein: CASSTRADRYNEQFF

V gene: TRBV6-5
J gene: TRBJ1-2
clone size: NA
D gene: NA
CDR3 DNA: TGTGCCAGCAGTTACGGGACGCATAACTATGGCTACACCTTC
CDR3 protein: CASSYGTHNYGYTF

V gene: TRBV29-1
J gene: TRBJ1-1
clone size: NA
D gene: NA
CDR3 DNA: TGCAGCGTTGAAGAACGAGGGGAAGGGAACACTGAAGCTTTCTTT
CDR3 protein: CSVEERGEGNTEAFF

V gene: TRBV12-3/TRBV12-4
J gene: TRBJ2-6
clone size: NA
D gene: NA
CDR3 DNA: TGTGCCAGCAGTTCTGACCCCTATGGGGCCAACGTCCTGACTTTC
CDR3 protein: CASSSDPYGANVLTF

V gene: TRBV7-3
J gene: TRBJ1-1
clone size: NA
D gene: NA
CDR3 DNA: TGTGCCAGCAGCTTATGGCCAGGCACGAACACTGAAGCTTTCTTT
CDR3 protein: CASSLWPGTNTEAFF

V gene: TRBV29-1
J gene: TRBJ2-7
clone size: NA
D gene: NA
CDR3 DNA: TGCAGCATACGACTTGGCGAGCAGTACTTC
CDR3 protein: CSIRLGEQYF

V gene: TRBV4-1
J gene: TRBJ1-6
clone size: few
D gene: NA
CDR3 DNA: TGCGCCAGCAGCCATGAGTGGGAGTCCTATTCACCCCTCCACTTT
CDR3 protein: CASSHEWESYSPLHF

V gene: TRBV7-9
J gene: TRBJ2-2
clone size: NA
D gene: NA
CDR3 DNA: TGTGCCAGCAGCTTACCTAGCGCCGGGGAGCTGTTTTTT
CDR3 protein: CASSLPSAGELFF

V gene: TRBV20-1
J gene: TRBJ2-7
clone size: few
D gene: TRBD2
CDR3 DNA: TGCAGTGCTAGAGATGTGCGGGGAGCGGGAGAGTACGAGCAGTACTTC
CDR3 protein: CSARDVRGAGEYEQYF

V gene: TRBV12-5
J gene: TRBJ1-5
clone size: few
D gene: NA
CDR3 DNA: TGTGCTAGTGGTTCGCAGGGGTCGGGCAATCAGCCCCAGCATTTT
CDR3 protein: CASGSQGSGNQPQHF

V gene: TRBV12-3/TRBV12-4
J gene: TRBJ1-2
clone size: many
D gene: NA
CDR3 DNA: TGTGCCAGCAGTTTTGAGGGGAATAATGGCTACACCTTC
CDR3 protein: CASSFEGNNGYTF

V gene: TRBV7-9
J gene: TRBJ2-3
clone size: few
D gene: TRBD2
CDR3 DNA: TGTGCCAGCAGCAACCTGGCGGGAGGGAGCACAGATACGCAGTATTTT
CDR3 protein: CASSNLAGGSTDTQYF

V gene: TRBV15
J gene: TRBJ2-7
clone size: NA
D gene: NA
CDR3 DNA: TGTGCCACCAGCAGAGATGGGAGCCACGGGGGAGAGCAGTACTTC
CDR3 protein: CATSRDGSHGGEQYF

V gene: TRBV20-1
J gene: TRBJ2-3
clone size: NA
D gene: NA
CDR3 DNA: TGCAGTGCTAGCGCGGGGGCCAGGAGCACAGATACGCAGTATTTT
CDR3 protein: CSASAGARSTDTQYF

V gene: TRBV12-3/TRBV12-4
J gene: TRBJ1-3
clone size: NA
D gene: TRBD1
CDR3 DNA: TGTGCCAGCAGAAATCCGGGACAGCTTACTGGAAACACCATATATTTT
CDR3 protein: CASRNPGQLTGNTIYF

V gene: TRBV4-2
J gene: TRBJ1-1
clone size: few
D gene: TRBD1
CDR3 DNA: TGTGCCAGCAGCCAAGCACCGGGACAGACCACCACTGAAGCTTTCTTT
CDR3 protein: CASSQAPGQTTTEAFF

V gene: TRBV6-1
J gene: TRBJ2-3
clone size: NA
D gene: TRBD1
CDR3 DNA: TGTGCCAGCAGTGTTTTGGACAGGGAATTTGCAGATACGCAGTATTTT
CDR3 protein: CASSVLDREFADTQYF

V gene: TRBV4-3
J gene: TRBJ2-1
clone size: few
D gene: NA
CDR3 DNA: TGCGCCAGCAGCCATGCTCCCCTGACAGGAGCTTACAATGAGCAGTTCTTC
CDR3 protein: CASSHAPLTGAYNEQFF

V gene: TRBV6-1
J gene: TRBJ2-3
clone size: few
D gene: NA
CDR3 DNA: TGTGCCAGCAGACATACAGGGGGGGATAGCACAGATACGCAGTATTTT
CDR3 protein: CASRHTGGDSTDTQYF

V gene: TRBV12-3/TRBV12-4
J gene: TRBJ2-2
clone size: NA
D gene: TRBD2
CDR3 DNA: TGTGCCAGCAGTTTAGGGCTAGCGGGGTCGACGAACACCGGGGAGCTGTTTTTT
CDR3 protein: CASSLGLAGSTNTGELFF

V gene: TRBV4-2
J gene: TRBJ2-2
clone size: NA
D gene: TRBD2
CDR3 DNA: TGTGCCAGCAGCCAAGAGTTGGCGGGGACTAGGGCCGGGGAGCTGTTTTTT
CDR3 protein: CASSQELAGTRAGELFF